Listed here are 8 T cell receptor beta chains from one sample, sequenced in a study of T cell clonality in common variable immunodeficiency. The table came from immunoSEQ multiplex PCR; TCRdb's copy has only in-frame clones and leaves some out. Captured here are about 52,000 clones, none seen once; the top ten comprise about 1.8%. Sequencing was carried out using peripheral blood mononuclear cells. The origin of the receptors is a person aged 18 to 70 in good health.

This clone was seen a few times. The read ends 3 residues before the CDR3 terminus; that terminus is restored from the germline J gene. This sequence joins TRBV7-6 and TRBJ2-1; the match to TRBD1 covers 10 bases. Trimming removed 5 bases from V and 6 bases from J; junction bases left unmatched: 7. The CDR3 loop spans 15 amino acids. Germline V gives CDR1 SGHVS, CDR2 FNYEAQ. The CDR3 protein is CASSTRDRGGNEQFF. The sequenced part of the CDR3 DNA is TGTGCCAGCAGCACCCGGGACAGGGGTGGCAATGAG.

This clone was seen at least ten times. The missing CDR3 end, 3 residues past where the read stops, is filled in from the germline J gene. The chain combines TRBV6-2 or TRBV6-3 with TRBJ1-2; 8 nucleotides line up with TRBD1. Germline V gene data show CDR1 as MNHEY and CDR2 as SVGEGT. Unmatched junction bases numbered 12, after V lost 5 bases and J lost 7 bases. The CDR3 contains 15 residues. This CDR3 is CASSRTGRVGSGYTF. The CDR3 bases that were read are TGTGCCAGCAGTCGGACAGGGAGAGTGGGTAGTGGC.

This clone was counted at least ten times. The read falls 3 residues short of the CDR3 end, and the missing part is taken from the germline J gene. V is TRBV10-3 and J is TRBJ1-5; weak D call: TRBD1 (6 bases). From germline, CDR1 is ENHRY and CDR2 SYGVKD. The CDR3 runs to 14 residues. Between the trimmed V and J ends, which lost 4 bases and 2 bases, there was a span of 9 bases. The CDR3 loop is CAISGQDGNQPQHF. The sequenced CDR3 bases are TGTGCCATCAGTGGACAGGACGGCAATCAGCCC.

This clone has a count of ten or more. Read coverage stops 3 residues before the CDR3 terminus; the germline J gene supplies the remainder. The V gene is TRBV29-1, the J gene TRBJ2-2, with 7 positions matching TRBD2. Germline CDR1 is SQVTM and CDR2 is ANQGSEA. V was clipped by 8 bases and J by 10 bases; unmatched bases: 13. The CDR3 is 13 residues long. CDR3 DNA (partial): TGCAGCATCTCTCGACTAGCCCGGAAGGAG. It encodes CSISRLARKE. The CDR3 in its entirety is CSISRLARKELFF.

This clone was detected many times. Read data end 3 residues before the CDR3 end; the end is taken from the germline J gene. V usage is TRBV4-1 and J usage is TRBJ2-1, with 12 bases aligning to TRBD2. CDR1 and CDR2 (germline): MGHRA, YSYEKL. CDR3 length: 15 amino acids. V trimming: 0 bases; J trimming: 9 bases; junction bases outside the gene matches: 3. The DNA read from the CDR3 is TGCGCCAGCAGCCAAGAAACGGGACTAGCGGGTGAG. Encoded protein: CASSQETGLAGE. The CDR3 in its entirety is CASSQETGLAGEQFF.

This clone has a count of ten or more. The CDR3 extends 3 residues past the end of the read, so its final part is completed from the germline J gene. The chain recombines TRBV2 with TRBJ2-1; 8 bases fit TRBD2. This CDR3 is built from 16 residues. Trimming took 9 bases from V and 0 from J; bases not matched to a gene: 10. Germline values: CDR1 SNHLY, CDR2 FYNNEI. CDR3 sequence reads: CARQEAAGGSYNEQFF. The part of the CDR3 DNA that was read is TGTGCCAGGCAAGAGGCTGCGGGAGGCTCCTACAATGAG.

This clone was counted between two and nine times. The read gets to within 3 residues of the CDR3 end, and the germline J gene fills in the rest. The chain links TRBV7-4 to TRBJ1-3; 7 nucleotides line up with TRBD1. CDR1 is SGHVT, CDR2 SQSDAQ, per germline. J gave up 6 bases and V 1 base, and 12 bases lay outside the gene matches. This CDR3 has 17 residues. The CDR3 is CASSLEARGRVTNTIYF. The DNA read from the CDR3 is TGTGCCAGCAGCTTAGAAGCTAGGGGGCGAGTGACAAACACC.

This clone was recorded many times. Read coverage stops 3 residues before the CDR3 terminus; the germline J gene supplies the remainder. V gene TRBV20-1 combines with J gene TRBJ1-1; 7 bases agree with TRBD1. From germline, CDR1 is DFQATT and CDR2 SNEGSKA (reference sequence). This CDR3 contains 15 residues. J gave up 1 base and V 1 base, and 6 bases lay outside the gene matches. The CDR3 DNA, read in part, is TGCAGTGCTAGAGGGGGGGACAGAGCGAACACTGAA. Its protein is CSARGGDRANTE. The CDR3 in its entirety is CSARGGDRANTEAFF.